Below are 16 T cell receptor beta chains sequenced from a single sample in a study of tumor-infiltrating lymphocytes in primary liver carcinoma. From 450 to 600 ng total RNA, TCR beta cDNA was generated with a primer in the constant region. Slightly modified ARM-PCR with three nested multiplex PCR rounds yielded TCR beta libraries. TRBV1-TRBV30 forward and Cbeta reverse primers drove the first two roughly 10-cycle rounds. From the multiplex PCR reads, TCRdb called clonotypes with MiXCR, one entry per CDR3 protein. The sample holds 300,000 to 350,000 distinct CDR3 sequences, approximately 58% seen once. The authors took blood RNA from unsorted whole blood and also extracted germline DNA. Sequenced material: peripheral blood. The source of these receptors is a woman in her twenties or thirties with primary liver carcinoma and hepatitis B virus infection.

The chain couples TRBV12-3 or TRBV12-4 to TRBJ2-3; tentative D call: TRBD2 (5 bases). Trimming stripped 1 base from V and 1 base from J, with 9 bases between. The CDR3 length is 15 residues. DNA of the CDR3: TGTGCCAGCAGTTTAGGGACTGTAGGCACAGATACGCAGTATTTT. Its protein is CASSLGTVGTDTQYF.

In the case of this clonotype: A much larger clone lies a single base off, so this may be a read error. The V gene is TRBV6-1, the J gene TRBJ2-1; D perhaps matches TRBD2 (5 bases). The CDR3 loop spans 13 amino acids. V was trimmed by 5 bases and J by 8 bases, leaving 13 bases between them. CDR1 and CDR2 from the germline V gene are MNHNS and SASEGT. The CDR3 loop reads CASSRVGVDEQFF. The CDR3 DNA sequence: TGTGCCAGCAGTCGGGTGGGAGTTGATGAGCAGTTCTTC.

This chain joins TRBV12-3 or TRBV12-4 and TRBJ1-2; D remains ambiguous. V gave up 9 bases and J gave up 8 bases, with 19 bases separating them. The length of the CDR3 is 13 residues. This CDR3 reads CASVHIRIMGYTF. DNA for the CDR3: TGTGCCAGTGTACATATAAGGATCATGGGCTACACCTTC.

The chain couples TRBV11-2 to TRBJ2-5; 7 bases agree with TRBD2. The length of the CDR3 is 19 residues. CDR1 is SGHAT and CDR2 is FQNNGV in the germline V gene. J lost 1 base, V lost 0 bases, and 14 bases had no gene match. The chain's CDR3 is CASSLDLTNGRILQETQYF. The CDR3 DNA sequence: TGTGCCAGCAGCTTAGACTTGACTAACGGGAGGATTCTCCAAGAGACCCAGTACTTC.

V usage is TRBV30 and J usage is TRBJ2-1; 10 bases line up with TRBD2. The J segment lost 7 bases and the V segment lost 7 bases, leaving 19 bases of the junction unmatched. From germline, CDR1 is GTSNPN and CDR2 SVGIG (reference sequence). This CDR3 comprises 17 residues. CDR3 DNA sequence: TGTGCCTACCAAGGCACTAGCGGGACGCCCTGGGGGAATGAGCAGTTCTTC. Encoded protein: CAYQGTSGTPWGNEQFF.

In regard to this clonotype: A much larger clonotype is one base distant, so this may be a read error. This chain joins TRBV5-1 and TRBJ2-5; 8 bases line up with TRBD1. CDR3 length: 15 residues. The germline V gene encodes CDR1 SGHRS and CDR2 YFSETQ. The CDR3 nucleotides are TGCGCCAGCAGCTTCAACGGACAGGGCCAAGAGACCCGGTACTTC. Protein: CASSFNGQGQETRYF. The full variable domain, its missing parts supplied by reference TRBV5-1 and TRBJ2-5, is KAGVTQTPRYLIKTRGQQVTLSCSPISGHRSVSWYQQTPGQGLQFLFEYFSETQRNKGNFPGRFSGRQFSNSRSEMNVSTLELGDSALYLCASSFNGQGQETRYFGPGTRLLVL.

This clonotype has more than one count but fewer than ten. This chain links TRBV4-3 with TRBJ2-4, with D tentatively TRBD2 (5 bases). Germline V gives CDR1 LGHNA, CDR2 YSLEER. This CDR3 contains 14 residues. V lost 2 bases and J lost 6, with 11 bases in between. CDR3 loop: CASSQQESGNIQYF. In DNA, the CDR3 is TGCGCCAGCAGCCAACAAGAGAGCGGAAACATTCAGTACTTC.

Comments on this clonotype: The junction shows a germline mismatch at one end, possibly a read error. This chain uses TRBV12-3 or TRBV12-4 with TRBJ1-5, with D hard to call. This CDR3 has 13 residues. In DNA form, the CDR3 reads TGTACCAGCAGTTTCGAAGGGAATCAGCCCCAGCATTTT. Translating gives CTSSFEGNQPQHF.

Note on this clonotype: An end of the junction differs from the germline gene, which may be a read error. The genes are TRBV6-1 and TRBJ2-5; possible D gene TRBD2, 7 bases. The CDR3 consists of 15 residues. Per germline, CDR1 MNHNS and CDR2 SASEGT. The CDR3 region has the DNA TGTGCCAGCAGTTCTGAGGGGGGGTTCCAAGCGACCCAGTACTTC. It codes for CASSSEGGFQATQYF.

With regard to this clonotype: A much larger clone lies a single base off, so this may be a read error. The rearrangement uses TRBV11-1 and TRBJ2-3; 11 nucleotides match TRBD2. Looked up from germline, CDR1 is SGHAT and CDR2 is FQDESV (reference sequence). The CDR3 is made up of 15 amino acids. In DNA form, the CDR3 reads TGTGCCAGCAGCCCCTTGACTAGCGGGATAGATACGCTGTATTTT. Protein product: CASSPLTSGIDTLYF.

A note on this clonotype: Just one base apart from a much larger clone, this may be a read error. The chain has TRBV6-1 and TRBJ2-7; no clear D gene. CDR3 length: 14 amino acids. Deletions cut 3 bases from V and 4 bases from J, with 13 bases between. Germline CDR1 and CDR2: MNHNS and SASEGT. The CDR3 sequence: CASSDARVKYEQYF. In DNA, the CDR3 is TGTGCCAGCAGTGATGCGCGAGTGAAATACGAGCAGTACTTC.

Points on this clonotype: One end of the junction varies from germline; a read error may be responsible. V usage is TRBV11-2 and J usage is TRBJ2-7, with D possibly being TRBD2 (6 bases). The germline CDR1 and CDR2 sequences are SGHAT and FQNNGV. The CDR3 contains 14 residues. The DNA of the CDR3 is TGTGCCGGCAGCTTAGAGGGGACGGGGAGGGAGCAGTACTTC. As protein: CAGSLEGTGREQYF.

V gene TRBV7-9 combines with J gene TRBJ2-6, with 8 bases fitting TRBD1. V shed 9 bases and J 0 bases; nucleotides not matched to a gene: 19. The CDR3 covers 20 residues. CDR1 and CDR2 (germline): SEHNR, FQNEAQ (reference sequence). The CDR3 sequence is CARSLGRATGVISGANVLTF. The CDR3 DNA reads TGTGCCAGGAGCCTTGGGCGCGCGACAGGGGTTATCTCTGGGGCCAACGTCCTGACTTTC.

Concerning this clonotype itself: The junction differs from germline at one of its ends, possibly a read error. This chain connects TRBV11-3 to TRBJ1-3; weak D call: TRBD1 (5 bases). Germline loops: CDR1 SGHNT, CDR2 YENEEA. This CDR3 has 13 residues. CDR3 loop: CASSFFREDTLYF. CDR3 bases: TGTGCCAGCAGCTTCTTCAGGGAGGACACCCTTTATTTC.

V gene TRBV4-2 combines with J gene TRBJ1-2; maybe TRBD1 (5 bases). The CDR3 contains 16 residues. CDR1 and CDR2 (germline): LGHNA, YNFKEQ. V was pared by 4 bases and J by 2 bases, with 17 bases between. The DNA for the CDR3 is TGTGCCAGCAGCCGGGAAATACAGGTGGGAAACTATGGCTACACCTTC. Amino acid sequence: CASSREIQVGNYGYTF.

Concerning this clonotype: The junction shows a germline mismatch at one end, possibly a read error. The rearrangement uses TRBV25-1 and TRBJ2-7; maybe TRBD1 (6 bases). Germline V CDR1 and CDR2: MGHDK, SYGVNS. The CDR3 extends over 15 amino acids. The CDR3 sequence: CVSSEGDTYYHEQYF. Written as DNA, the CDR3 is TGTGTCAGCAGTGAGGGGGACACCTACTACCACGAGCAGTACTTC.